This TCR beta chain was profiled in a study of OX40 agonist ivuxolimab in advanced cancers. Trimming removed 8 bases from V and 4 bases from J; junction bases left unmatched: 4. CDR1 is GTSNPN, CDR2 SVGIG, per germline (reference sequence). CDR3 size: 12 residues. Profiled with immunoSEQ multiplex PCR; TCRdb holds only in-frame clones, not every one. This sample has tens of thousands of clones, with around 89% found just once. Here the sequenced sample was CD4+ or CD8+ T cells sorted from blood, taken in a trial of the OX40 agonist ivuxolimab. This chain links TRBV30 with TRBJ1-4, with 7 bases that match TRBD1. This receptor was taken from an adult with an advanced solid tumor such as melanoma, head and neck, liver or kidney cancer. CDR3 bases: TGTGCCCGGGACAGCTTTAATGAAAAACTGTTTTTT. It yields the protein CARDSFNEKLFF.